Listed below are T cell receptor beta chains from one sample, sequenced in a study of T cell repertoires in cytomegalovirus infection. TCRdb processed the reads anew with MiXCR; each CDR3 protein has one entry. The table lists about 310,000 distinct CDR3 sequences, around 25% of them singletons. No antigen has been assigned to these receptors. The sample consisted of cultured PBMCs, taken from culture after CMV antigen stimulation. The source is a human donor in good health (CMV status not recorded). Some clones in this sample may be carry-over from other donors' samples. The CDR3 runs from the conserved cysteine through the conserved F or W. Each record gives: V gene, D gene, CDR3 length, J gene, clone size, CDR3 protein, CDR3 DNA. D genes are given only for firm matches. Size values are once, few and many counts, or a class for expanded clones, and some rows have none.

v_call: TRBV12-3/TRBV12-4; d_call: -; cdr3_length: 12; j_call: TRBJ1-1; clone_size: -; cdr3_aa: CASSVSLTEAFF; cdr3_nt: TGTGCCAGCAGTGTTTCCCTCACTGAAGCTTTCTTT
v_call: TRBV25-1; d_call: -; cdr3_length: 15; j_call: TRBJ1-1; clone_size: many; cdr3_aa: CASSEWGGRNTEAFF; cdr3_nt: TGTGCCAGCAGTGAATGGGGGGGGCGAAACACTGAAGCTTTCTTT
v_call: TRBV6-6; d_call: TRBD2; cdr3_length: 15; j_call: TRBJ2-7; clone_size: -; cdr3_aa: CASSYSTSGRGEQYF; cdr3_nt: TGTGCCAGCAGTTACTCGACTAGCGGGAGAGGCGAGCAGTACTTC
v_call: TRBV7-2; d_call: TRBD2; cdr3_length: 15; j_call: TRBJ2-4; clone_size: many; cdr3_aa: CASSLSGTAKNIQYF; cdr3_nt: TGTGCCAGCAGCTTAAGCGGGACGGCCAAAAACATTCAGTACTTC
v_call: TRBV19; d_call: -; cdr3_length: 12; j_call: TRBJ2-1; clone_size: -; cdr3_aa: CACAHQGNEQFF; cdr3_nt: TGTGCCTGCGCCCATCAGGGCAATGAGCAGTTCTTC
v_call: TRBV7-8; d_call: TRBD2; cdr3_length: 18; j_call: TRBJ2-7; clone_size: -; cdr3_aa: CASSPGLAGGDSGYEQYF; cdr3_nt: TGTGCCAGCAGCCCGGGACTAGCGGGAGGCGATAGTGGCTACGAGCAGTACTTC
v_call: TRBV27; d_call: -; cdr3_length: 15; j_call: TRBJ1-3; clone_size: -; cdr3_aa: CASSQMSAGANTIYF; cdr3_nt: TGTGCCAGCAGTCAAATGTCCGCGGGGGCGAACACCATATATTTT
v_call: TRBV19; d_call: -; cdr3_length: 17; j_call: TRBJ1-5; clone_size: many; cdr3_aa: CASSRYMGGGRNQPQHF; cdr3_nt: TGTGCCAGTAGTCGATACATGGGCGGGGGTCGCAATCAGCCCCAGCATTTT
v_call: TRBV24-1; d_call: -; cdr3_length: 13; j_call: TRBJ2-7; clone_size: -; cdr3_aa: CATSEKQEGEQYF; cdr3_nt: TGTGCCACCAGTGAAAAACAGGAGGGAGAGCAGTACTTC
v_call: TRBV28; d_call: -; cdr3_length: 12; j_call: TRBJ1-2; clone_size: -; cdr3_aa: CASISMGYGYTF; cdr3_nt: TGTGCCAGCATTAGCATGGGCTATGGCTACACCTTC
v_call: TRBV20-1; d_call: -; cdr3_length: 12; j_call: TRBJ2-1; clone_size: few; cdr3_aa: CSARDPGSSQFF; cdr3_nt: TGCAGTGCTAGAGATCCGGGATCCTCGCAGTTCTTC
v_call: TRBV12-3/TRBV12-4; d_call: -; cdr3_length: 14; j_call: TRBJ1-1; clone_size: many; cdr3_aa: CASSLVRGGTEAFF; cdr3_nt: TGTGCCAGCAGTTTAGTTCGGGGTGGGACTGAAGCTTTCTTT
v_call: TRBV18; d_call: -; cdr3_length: 12; j_call: TRBJ1-5; clone_size: few; cdr3_aa: CASSPASQPQHF; cdr3_nt: TGTGCCAGCTCACCGGCGAGTCAGCCCCAGCATTTT
v_call: TRBV10-3; d_call: -; cdr3_length: 13; j_call: TRBJ1-4; clone_size: few; cdr3_aa: CAIQAAGVEKLFF; cdr3_nt: TGTGCCATCCAAGCGGCGGGGGTTGAAAAACTGTTTTTT
v_call: TRBV12-3/TRBV12-4; d_call: -; cdr3_length: 15; j_call: TRBJ2-4; clone_size: -; cdr3_aa: CASSLGQGTGDIQYF; cdr3_nt: TGTGCCAGCAGTTTAGGGCAGGGGACGGGAGACATTCAGTACTTC